The clone carrying this T cell receptor beta chain was counted only a few times. Its antigen is currently unknown. The same CDR3 is also encoded by other DNA sequences in this sample. This record belongs to a study of cytomegalovirus exposure and HLA in healthy donors. Study-wide findings and caveats: In a later analysis, TCR association rates varied by HLA locus: DRB1 most, HLA-C fewest.

Between the trimmed V and J ends, which lost 4 bases and 3 bases, there was a span of 6 bases. CDR1 and CDR2 (germline): MRHNA, SNTAGT. The CDR3 loop spans 13 amino acids. Amplification used 60 Vbeta primers and 13 Jbeta primers. Data came from immunoSEQ multiplex PCR; TCRdb stores just in-frame clones and leaves some out. The sample gives approximately 84,000 clones, roughly 72% of which show up once; about 9.1% is in the top ten. Specimen: PBMCs. This TCR was recovered from a middle-aged man in good health and CMV-seropositive. The V call is TRBV6-4, the J call TRBJ2-2; D is perhaps TRBD2 (6 bases). CDR3 sequence: CASSAGDTGELFF. For the CDR3, the DNA is TGTGCCAGCAGTGCGGGAGACACCGGGGAGCTGTTTTTT.